This T cell receptor (beta chain) was recorded in a study of blood T cell repertoires in COVID-19. Study details: Sites across the United States, Italy and Spain contributed samples from acute and convalescent COVID-19.

Original data processing: Amplification of reference gene primers provided the estimated nucleated cell counts. Assay used: immunoSEQ multiplex PCR; TCRdb lists only in-frame clones, some missing. Clone size and the V and J calls come from that table; the DNA yielded D and trimming. The sample includes 250,000 or so clones, around 84% seen only once; the top ten take over 1.5%. Losses at the gene ends were 8 bases for V and 4 bases for J; bases not matched to a gene: 10. Germline V lookup: CDR1 GTSNPN, CDR2 SVGIG (reference sequence). The CDR3 has 14 amino acids. The chain couples TRBV30 to TRBJ2-5; the match to TRBD1 covers 10 bases. What was sequenced was peripheral blood. This clonotype originated in a woman aged 40 to 55 who had recovered from COVID-19. Written as DNA, the CDR3 is TGTGCCACTACCGCCGGGACAGGGGTAGAGACCCAGTACTTC. This sequence encodes CATTAGTGVETQYF.